The table lists the clone carrying this TCR beta chain with a few counts. Its cognate antigen is unknown. This sample was taken from a study of post-analysis software for immune sequencing data. Unique molecular identifiers had been added to the TCR beta cDNA libraries. TCRdb ran MiXCR on the PCR reads and lists one entry per CDR3 protein. This table has roughly 730,000 distinct CDR3 sequences, 25% to 30% appearing once. The CDR3 has 15 residues. Trimming removed 5 bases at V and 0 bases at J, with 11 bases between. General study points: When patients were compared with controls, 4 or 5 TRBV segments were more frequent, TRBV5-6, TRBV5-1 and TRBV20-1 among them.

V is TRBV12-3 or TRBV12-4 and J is TRBJ1-5; D is unresolved. The sequenced sample was blood. The sequence derives from a girl aged 5 to 17 with multiple sclerosis. DNA of the CDR3: TGTGCCAGCAGTAATCTAACCGCTAGCAATCAGCCCCAGCATTTT. This gives the protein CASSNLTASNQPQHF.